The clone carrying this T cell receptor beta chain appeared many times. Its antigen is currently unknown. RNA transcripts yielded amplified TCR beta CDR3 regions. An initial RT-PCR round employing HTBI primers preceded a second-round multiplex PCR. MiXCR, run by TCRdb on the multiplex PCR reads, gives a single entry per CDR3 protein. Found here are around 400,000 distinct CDR3 sequences, approximately 20% of them singletons; the top ten hold about 1.4%. The length of the CDR3 is 14 residues. Per the germline V gene, CDR1 is SEHNR and CDR2 is FQNEAQ (reference sequence). The V segment lost 10 bases and the J segment 3 bases; nucleotides outside the gene matches: 7. This sample was included in a study of Graves' ophthalmopathy and Graves' hyperthyroidism. Across the whole study: Pretreatment peripheral blood was obtained at initial diagnosis. Study results and limitations: Also, most clonotypes expanded in the thyroid above 0.001 frequency appeared in blood. Sensitivity of about 90% and specificity of 70% to 84% were achieved when a 13-signature model separated ophthalmopathy from stable hyperthyroidism. The model predicted progression of ophthalmopathy with a sensitivity of 70% to 71%, and its specificity was approximately 77%.

The receptor was derived from a woman under 30 with Graves' ophthalmopathy. The chain uses TRBV7-9 and TRBJ2-5; 11 bases agree with TRBD1. The sample comprised peripheral blood. The chain's CDR3 is CATRRGQGEETQYF. DNA for the CDR3: TGTGCCACCCGCCGGGGACAGGGGGAAGAGACCCAGTACTTC. The full variable domain, its missing parts supplied by reference TRBV7-9 and TRBJ2-5, is DTGVSQNPRHKITKRGQNVTFRCDPISEHNRLYWYRQTLGQGPEFLTYFQNEAQLEKSRLLSDRFSAERPKGSFSTLEIQRTEQGDSAMYLCATRRGQGEETQYFGPGTRLLVL.